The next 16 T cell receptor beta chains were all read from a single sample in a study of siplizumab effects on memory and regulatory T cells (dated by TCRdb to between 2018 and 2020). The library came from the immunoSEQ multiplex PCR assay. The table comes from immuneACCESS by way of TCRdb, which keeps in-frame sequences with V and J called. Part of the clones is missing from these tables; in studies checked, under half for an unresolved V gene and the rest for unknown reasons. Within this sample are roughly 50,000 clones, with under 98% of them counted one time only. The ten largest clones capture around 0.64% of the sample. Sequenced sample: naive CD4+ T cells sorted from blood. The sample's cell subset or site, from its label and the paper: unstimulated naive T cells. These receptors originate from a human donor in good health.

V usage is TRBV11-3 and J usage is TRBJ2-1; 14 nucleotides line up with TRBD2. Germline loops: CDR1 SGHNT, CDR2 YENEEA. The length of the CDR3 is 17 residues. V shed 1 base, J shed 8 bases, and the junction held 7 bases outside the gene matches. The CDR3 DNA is TGTGCCAGCAGCTTAGCCCCGGGACTAGCGGGAGTCTATGAGCAGTTCTTC. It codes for CASSLAPGLAGVYEQFF. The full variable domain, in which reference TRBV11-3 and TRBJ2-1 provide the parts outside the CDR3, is EAGVVQSPRYKIIEKKQPVAFWCNPISGHNTLYWYLQNLGQGPELLIRYENEEAVDDSQLPKDRFSAERLKGVDSTLKIQPAELGDSAVYLCASSLAPGLAGVYEQFFGPGTRLTVL.

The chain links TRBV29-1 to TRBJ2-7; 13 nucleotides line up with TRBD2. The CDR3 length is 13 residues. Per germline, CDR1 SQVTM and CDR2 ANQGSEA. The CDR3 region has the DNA TGCAGTGCCCGGACTAGCGGGAGAAACGAGCAGTACTTC. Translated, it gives CSARTSGRNEQYF.

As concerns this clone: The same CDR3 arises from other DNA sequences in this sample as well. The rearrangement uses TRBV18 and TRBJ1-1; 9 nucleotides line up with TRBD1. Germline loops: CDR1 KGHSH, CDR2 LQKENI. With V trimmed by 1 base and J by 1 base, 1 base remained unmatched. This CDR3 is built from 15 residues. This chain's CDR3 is CASSPQQGANTEAFF. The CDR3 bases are TGTGCCAGCTCACCACAACAGGGGGCGAACACTGAAGCTTTCTTT.

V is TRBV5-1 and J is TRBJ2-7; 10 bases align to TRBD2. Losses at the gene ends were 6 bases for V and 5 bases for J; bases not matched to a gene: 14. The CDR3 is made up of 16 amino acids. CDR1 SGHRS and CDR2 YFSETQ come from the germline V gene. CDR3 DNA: TGCGCCAGCACTTGGGGGAGCGGGAGGGCTACCCACGAGCAGTACTTC. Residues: CASTWGSGRATHEQYF.

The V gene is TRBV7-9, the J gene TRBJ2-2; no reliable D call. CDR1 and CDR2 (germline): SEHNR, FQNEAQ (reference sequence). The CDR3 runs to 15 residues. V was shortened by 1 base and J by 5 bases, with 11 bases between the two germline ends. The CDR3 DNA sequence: TGTGCCAGCAGCTTAGAAATTGGCGCGACCGGGGAGCTGTTTTTT. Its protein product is CASSLEIGATGELFF.

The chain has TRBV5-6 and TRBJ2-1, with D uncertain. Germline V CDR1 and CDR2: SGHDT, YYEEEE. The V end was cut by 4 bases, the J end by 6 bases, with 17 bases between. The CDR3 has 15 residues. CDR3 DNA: TGTGCCAGCAGCCCCGTTCGTACTTATCGCAATGAGCAGTTCTTC. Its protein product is CASSPVRTYRNEQFF. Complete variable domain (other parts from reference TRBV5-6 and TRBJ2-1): DAGVTQSPTHLIKTRGQQVTLRCSPKSGHDTVSWYQQALGQGPQFIFQYYEEEERQRGNFPDRFSGHQFPNYSSELNVNALLLGDSALYLCASSPVRTYRNEQFFGPGTRLTVL.

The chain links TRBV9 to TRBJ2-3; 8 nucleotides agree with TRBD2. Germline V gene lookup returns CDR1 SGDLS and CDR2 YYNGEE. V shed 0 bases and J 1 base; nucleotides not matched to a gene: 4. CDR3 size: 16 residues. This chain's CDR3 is CASSVGSGEGTDTQYF. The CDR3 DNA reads TGTGCCAGCAGCGTAGGTAGCGGGGAGGGCACAGATACGCAGTATTTT.

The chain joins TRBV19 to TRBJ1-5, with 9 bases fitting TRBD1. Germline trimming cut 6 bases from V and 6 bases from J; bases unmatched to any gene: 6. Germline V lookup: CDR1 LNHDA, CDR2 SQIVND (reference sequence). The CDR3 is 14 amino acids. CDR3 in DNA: TGTGCCAGTAGGGGACAGGGAGGCGGTCAGCCCCAGCATTTT. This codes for CASRGQGGGQPQHF.

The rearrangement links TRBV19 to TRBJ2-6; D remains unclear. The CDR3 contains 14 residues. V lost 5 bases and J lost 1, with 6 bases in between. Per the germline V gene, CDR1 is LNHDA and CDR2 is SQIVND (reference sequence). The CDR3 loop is CASSPRSGANVLTF. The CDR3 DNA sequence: TGTGCCAGTAGTCCTCGTTCTGGGGCCAACGTCCTGACTTTC.

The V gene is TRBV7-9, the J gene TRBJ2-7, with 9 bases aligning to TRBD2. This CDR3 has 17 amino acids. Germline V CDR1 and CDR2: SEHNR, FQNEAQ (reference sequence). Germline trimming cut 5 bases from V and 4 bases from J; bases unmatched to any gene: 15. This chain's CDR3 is CASSHERTRREGYEQYF. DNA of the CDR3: TGTGCCAGCAGCCACGAACGGACTCGGCGGGAGGGGTACGAGCAGTACTTC.

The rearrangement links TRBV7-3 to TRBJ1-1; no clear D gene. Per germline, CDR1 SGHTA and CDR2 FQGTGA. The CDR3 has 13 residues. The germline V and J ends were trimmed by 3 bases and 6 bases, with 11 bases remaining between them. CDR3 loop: CASSFNRQAEAFF. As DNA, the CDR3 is TGTGCCAGCAGCTTCAACCGTCAGGCTGAAGCTTTCTTT. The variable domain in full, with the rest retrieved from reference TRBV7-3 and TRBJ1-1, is GAGVSQTPSNKVTEKGKYVELRCDPISGHTALYWYRQSLGQGPEFLIYFQGTGAADDSGLPNDRFFAVRPEGSVSTLKIQRTERGDSAVYLCASSFNRQAEAFFGQGTRLTVV.

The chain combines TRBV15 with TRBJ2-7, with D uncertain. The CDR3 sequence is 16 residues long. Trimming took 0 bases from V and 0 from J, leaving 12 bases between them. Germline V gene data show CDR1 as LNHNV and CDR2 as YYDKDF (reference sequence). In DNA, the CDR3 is TGTGCCACCAGCAGAGATAGGGCAGCCCCCTCCTACGAGCAGTACTTC. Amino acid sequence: CATSRDRAAPSYEQYF.

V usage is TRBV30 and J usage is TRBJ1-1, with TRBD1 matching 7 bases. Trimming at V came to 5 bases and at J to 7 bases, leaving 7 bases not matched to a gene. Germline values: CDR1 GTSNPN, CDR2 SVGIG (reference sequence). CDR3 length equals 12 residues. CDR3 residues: CAWHRGLHEAFF. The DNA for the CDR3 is TGTGCCTGGCACAGGGGACTCCATGAAGCTTTCTTT.

In DNA form, the CDR3 reads TGTGCCAGCAGCTTAGACAGGGGCGAGCAGTACTTC. This sequence encodes CASSLDRGEQYF. The chain recombines TRBV11-1 with TRBJ2-7; TRBD1 matches at 7 bases. The V gene's germline CDR1 is SGHAT and CDR2 FQDESV (reference sequence). The CDR3 sequence is 12 residues long. Unmatched junction bases numbered 0, after V lost 1 base and J lost 6 bases.

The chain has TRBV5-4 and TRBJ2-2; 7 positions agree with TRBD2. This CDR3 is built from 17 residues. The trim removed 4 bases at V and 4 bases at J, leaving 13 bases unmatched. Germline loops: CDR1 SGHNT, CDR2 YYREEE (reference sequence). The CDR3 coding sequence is TGTGCCAGCAGCCACCTTGGGGAAGCGGGACTCACCGGGGAGCTGTTTTTT. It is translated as CASSHLGEAGLTGELFF.

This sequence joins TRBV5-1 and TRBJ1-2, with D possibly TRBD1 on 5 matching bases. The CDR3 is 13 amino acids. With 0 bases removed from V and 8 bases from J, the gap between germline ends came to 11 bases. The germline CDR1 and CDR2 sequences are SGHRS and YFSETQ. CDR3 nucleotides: TGCGCCAGCAGCTTGGAGCCAGGGAACGGCTACACCTTC. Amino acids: CASSLEPGNGYTF.